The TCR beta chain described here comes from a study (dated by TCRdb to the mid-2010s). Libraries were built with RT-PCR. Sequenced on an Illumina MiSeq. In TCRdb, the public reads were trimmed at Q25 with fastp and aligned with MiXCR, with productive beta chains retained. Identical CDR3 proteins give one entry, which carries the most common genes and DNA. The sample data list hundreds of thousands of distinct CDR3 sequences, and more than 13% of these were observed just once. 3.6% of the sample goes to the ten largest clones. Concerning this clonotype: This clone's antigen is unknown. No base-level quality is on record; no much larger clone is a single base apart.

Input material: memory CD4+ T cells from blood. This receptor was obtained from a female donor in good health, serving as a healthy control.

CDR3 reads: CASSYHTLAGGRNEQYF. Read as DNA, the sequence is TGTGCCAGCAGTTACCACACTCTAGCGGGTGGTAGGAACGAGCAGTACTTC. The sequence joins TRBV6-6 to TRBJ2-7; TRBD2 lines up with 8 middle nucleotides. The CDR3 spans 17 residues, from the cysteine through the phenylalanine. Only CDR3 DNA is held: 51 bases, read in frame from base 1. V loses 2 bases at its end and J loses 5 bases; junction bases beyond the gene matches: 14. From the germline V gene (reference sequence), CDR1 is MNHNY and CDR2 is SVGAGI.